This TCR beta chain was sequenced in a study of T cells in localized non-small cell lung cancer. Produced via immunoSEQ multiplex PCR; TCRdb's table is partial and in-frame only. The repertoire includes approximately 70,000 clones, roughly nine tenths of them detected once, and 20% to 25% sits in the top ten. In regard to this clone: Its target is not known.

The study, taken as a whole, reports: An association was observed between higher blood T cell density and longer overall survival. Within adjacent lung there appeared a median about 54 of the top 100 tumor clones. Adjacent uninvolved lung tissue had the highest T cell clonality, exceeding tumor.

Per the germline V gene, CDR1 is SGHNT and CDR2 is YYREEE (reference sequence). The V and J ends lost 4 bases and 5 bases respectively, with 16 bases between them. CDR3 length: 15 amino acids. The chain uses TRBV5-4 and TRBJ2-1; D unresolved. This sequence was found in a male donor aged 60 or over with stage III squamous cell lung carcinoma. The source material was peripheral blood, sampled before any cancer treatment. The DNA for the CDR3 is TGTGCCAGCAGCCCATACCGGATCGGTCACAATGAGCAGTTCTTC. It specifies CASSPYRIGHNEQFF.